The clone carrying this TCR beta chain was counted a few times. Its antigen is currently unknown. From germline, CDR1 is DFQATT and CDR2 SNEGSKA (reference sequence). The CDR3 covers 15 residues. V shed 6 bases, J shed 4 bases, and the junction held 6 bases outside the gene matches. This sample is part of a study of T-cell memory formation after mild COVID-19. Broader study findings: Among contracting clones, CD4+ were mainly CM/EM and CD8+ enriched in EMRA.

TCRdb redid the calling of the 5' RACE reads with MiXCR, one entry per CDR3 protein. Of around 510,000 distinct CDR3 sequences in the sample, less than 25% were seen once. Material: PBMCs or a T cell subset sorted from them (not recorded which). This rearrangement joins TRBV20-1 to TRBJ2-1; 13 bases are a match to TRBD2. The source of this sequence is an adult woman who had mild COVID-19 (a few samples of this study predate the infection). Cell type and time point are not known. The DNA for the CDR3 is TGCAGTGCGCTCTGGGGACTAGCGGGATACAATGAGCAGTTCTTC. Residues: CSALWGLAGYNEQFF.